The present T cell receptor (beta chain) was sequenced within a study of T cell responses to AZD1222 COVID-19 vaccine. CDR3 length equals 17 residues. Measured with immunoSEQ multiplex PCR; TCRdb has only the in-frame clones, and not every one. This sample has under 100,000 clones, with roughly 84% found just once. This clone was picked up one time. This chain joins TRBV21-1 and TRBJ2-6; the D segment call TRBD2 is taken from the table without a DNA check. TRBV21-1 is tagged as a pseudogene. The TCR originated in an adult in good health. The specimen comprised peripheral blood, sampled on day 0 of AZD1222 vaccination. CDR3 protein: CASSKRLVRAGANVLTF. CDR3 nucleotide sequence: TGTGCCAGCAGCAAACGTTTGGTGAGGGCTGGGGCCAACGTCCTGACTTTC.